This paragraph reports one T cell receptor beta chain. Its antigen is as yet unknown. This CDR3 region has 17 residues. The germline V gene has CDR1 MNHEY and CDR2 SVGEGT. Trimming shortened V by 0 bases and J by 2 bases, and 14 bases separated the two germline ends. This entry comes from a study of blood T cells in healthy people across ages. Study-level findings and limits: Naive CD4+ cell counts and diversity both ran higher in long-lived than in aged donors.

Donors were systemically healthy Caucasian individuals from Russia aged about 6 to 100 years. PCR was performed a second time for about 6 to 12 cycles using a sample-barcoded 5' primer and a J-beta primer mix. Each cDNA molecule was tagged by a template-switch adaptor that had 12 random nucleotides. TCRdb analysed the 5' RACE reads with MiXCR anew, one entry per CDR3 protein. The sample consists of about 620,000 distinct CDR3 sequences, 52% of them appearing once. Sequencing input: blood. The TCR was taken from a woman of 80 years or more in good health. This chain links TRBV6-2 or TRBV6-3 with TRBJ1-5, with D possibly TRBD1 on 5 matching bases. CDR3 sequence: CASSYSELGAGNQPQHF. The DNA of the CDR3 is TGTGCCAGCAGTTACTCGGAGCTTGGGGCGGGCAATCAGCCCCAGCATTTT.